These T cell receptor beta chains were read from a single sample in a study of blood T cell repertoires in COVID-19. Method: immunoSEQ multiplex PCR; TCRdb's copy keeps in-frame clones and lacks some. The sample carries about 120,000 clones, about 74% recorded once. The sequencing sample was made of peripheral blood. The receptors shown here come from a human donor in a cohort sampled during active COVID-19. The CDR3 runs from the conserved cysteine through the conserved F or W. A row's size may be missing; if present it is once, few, many or a size class.

CDR3 protein: CASSQDNRVNYGYTF
clone size: few
J gene: TRBJ1-2
V gene: TRBV3-1/TRBV3-2

CDR3 protein: CASSWGTGGQETQYF
clone size: NA
J gene: TRBJ2-5
V gene: TRBV5-1

CDR3 protein: CASKRTGNQPQHF
clone size: NA
J gene: TRBJ1-5
V gene: TRBV6-5

CDR3 protein: CACQGGTIYEQYF
clone size: NA
J gene: TRBJ2-7
V gene: TRBV30

CDR3 protein: CASRDRGRYGYTF
clone size: NA
J gene: TRBJ1-2
V gene: TRBV2

CDR3 protein: CASSPEQGFYEQYF
clone size: NA
J gene: TRBJ2-7
V gene: TRBV18

CDR3 protein: CASSYPQFSGLEKLFF
clone size: NA
J gene: TRBJ1-4
V gene: TRBV6-6

CDR3 protein: CASSLAGSSTDTQYF
clone size: NA
J gene: TRBJ2-3
V gene: TRBV5-4

CDR3 protein: CATSDPGQGGKKDTQYF
clone size: NA
J gene: TRBJ2-3
V gene: TRBV24-1

CDR3 protein: CASSTRLGGGQPQHF
clone size: few
J gene: TRBJ1-5
V gene: TRBV2

CDR3 protein: CASSQRNRVDEQYF
clone size: NA
J gene: TRBJ2-7
V gene: TRBV13

CDR3 protein: CASSPPVGFAEAFF
clone size: NA
J gene: TRBJ1-1
V gene: TRBV18

CDR3 protein: CPGSALDGQGAYEQYF
clone size: NA
J gene: TRBJ2-7
V gene: TRBV22-1

CDR3 protein: CASRLKTGGGETQYF
clone size: NA
J gene: TRBJ2-5
V gene: TRBV6-6

CDR3 protein: CASSGGSGNTEAFF
clone size: NA
J gene: TRBJ1-1
V gene: TRBV2

CDR3 protein: CASSGPPGTSGSTGELFF
clone size: NA
J gene: TRBJ2-2
V gene: TRBV10-2

CDR3 protein: CAWSHSQVSNQPQHF
clone size: NA
J gene: TRBJ1-5
V gene: TRBV30

CDR3 protein: CASSSDRVHEQYF
clone size: NA
J gene: TRBJ2-7
V gene: TRBV6-6

CDR3 protein: CASTWLMNTEAFF
clone size: few
J gene: TRBJ1-1
V gene: TRBV7-9

CDR3 protein: CASSTHRGLEQYF
clone size: NA
J gene: TRBJ2-7
V gene: TRBV14

CDR3 protein: CASSLLAGGYYEQYF
clone size: once
J gene: TRBJ2-7
V gene: TRBV6-2/TRBV6-3

CDR3 protein: CAWSPGQGLFYEQYF
clone size: NA
J gene: TRBJ2-7
V gene: TRBV30

CDR3 protein: CASSQATGWDTIYF
clone size: few
J gene: TRBJ1-3
V gene: TRBV4-2

CDR3 protein: CASSMSGYDSYEQYF
clone size: NA
J gene: TRBJ2-7
V gene: TRBV19

CDR3 protein: CASGQGEKETQYF
clone size: NA
J gene: TRBJ2-5
V gene: TRBV6-5

CDR3 protein: CASSIDRGGSYEQYF
clone size: NA
J gene: TRBJ2-7
V gene: TRBV19

CDR3 protein: CASSLPRQGGNYGYTF
clone size: NA
J gene: TRBJ1-2
V gene: TRBV5-1

CDR3 protein: CASSEIRSPTQYF
clone size: NA
J gene: TRBJ2-3
V gene: TRBV6-1

CDR3 protein: CASSPVGGREAGELFF
clone size: NA
J gene: TRBJ2-2
V gene: TRBV11-2

CDR3 protein: CASSLGMTGEYTEAFF
clone size: NA
J gene: TRBJ1-1
V gene: TRBV7-8

CDR3 protein: CASSPGARGQFSYEQYF
clone size: few
J gene: TRBJ2-7
V gene: TRBV9

CDR3 protein: CAWSNREGASYEQYF
clone size: NA
J gene: TRBJ2-7
V gene: TRBV30

CDR3 protein: CASRPVGRENRYGYTF
clone size: NA
J gene: TRBJ1-2
V gene: TRBV3-1/TRBV3-2

CDR3 protein: CASSIYQGNTEAFF
clone size: NA
J gene: TRBJ1-1
V gene: TRBV19

CDR3 protein: CASRRTGRNTIYF
clone size: once
J gene: TRBJ1-3
V gene: TRBV5-1

CDR3 protein: CASSQAAEDSFYGYTF
clone size: few
J gene: TRBJ1-2
V gene: TRBV3-1/TRBV3-2

CDR3 protein: CAWSGARTGDSPLHF
clone size: NA
J gene: TRBJ1-6
V gene: TRBV30

CDR3 protein: CASSYSRQSNQPQHF
clone size: NA
J gene: TRBJ1-5
V gene: TRBV6-6

CDR3 protein: CASSQRHRVFHEQYF
clone size: NA
J gene: TRBJ2-7
V gene: TRBV14

CDR3 protein: CASSLRASGQAYEQYF
clone size: few
J gene: TRBJ2-7
V gene: TRBV27

CDR3 protein: CASSLPSGANVLTF
clone size: NA
J gene: TRBJ2-6
V gene: TRBV5-4

CDR3 protein: CASSYSATASIYTF
clone size: few
J gene: TRBJ1-2
V gene: TRBV6-5

CDR3 protein: CASSLDRVMSHEQYF
clone size: many
J gene: TRBJ2-7
V gene: TRBV27

CDR3 protein: CASSQDSYSNQPQHF
clone size: few
J gene: TRBJ1-5
V gene: TRBV27

CDR3 protein: CASSFSSGRAKTQYF
clone size: few
J gene: TRBJ2-5
V gene: TRBV6-5

CDR3 protein: CASSLALQGGHNEQFF
clone size: NA
J gene: TRBJ2-1
V gene: TRBV27

CDR3 protein: CSVKKQGNYGYTF
clone size: NA
J gene: TRBJ1-2
V gene: TRBV29-1

CDR3 protein: CASSLPGQGYNEQFF
clone size: NA
J gene: TRBJ2-1
V gene: TRBV5-1

CDR3 protein: CSARDIAKNIQYF
clone size: NA
J gene: TRBJ2-4
V gene: TRBV29-1

CDR3 protein: CASSLKSPTGGSNEQFF
clone size: once
J gene: TRBJ2-1
V gene: TRBV7-8

CDR3 protein: CASSRTEYEQYF
clone size: NA
J gene: TRBJ2-7
V gene: TRBV6-5

CDR3 protein: CASSTVSGNTIYF
clone size: NA
J gene: TRBJ1-3
V gene: TRBV5-1

CDR3 protein: CASNSALRGGPYEQYF
clone size: NA
J gene: TRBJ2-7
V gene: TRBV6-6

CDR3 protein: CAWSVQGAPEAFF
clone size: few
J gene: TRBJ1-1
V gene: TRBV30

CDR3 protein: CASSTLARSYEQYF
clone size: NA
J gene: TRBJ2-7
V gene: TRBV6-5